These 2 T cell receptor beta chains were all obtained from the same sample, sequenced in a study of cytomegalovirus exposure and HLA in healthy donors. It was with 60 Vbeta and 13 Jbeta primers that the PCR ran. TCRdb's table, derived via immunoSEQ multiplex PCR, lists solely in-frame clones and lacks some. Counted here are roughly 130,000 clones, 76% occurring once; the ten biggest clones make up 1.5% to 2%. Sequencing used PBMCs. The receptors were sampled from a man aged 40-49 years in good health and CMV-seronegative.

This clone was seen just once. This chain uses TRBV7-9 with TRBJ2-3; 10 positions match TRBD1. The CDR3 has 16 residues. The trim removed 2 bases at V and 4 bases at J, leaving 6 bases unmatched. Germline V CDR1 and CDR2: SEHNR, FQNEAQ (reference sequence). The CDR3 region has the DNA TGTGCCAGCAGCTTAAAGGGGGGGACAGGGGCAGATACGCAGTATTTT. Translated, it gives CASSLKGGTGADTQYF.

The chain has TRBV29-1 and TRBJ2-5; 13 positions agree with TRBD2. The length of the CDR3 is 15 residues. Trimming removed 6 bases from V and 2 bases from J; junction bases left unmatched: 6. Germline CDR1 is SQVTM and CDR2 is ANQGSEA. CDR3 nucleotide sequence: TGCAGCGTGACTAAGGGACTAGCGGGACAAGAGACCCAGTACTTC. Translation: CSVTKGLAGQETQYF.